The following is a T cell receptor (beta chain) sequence with its context. Categorization into cohorts depended on clinical history that participants reported. The sample comes from a study of blood T cell repertoires in COVID-19. Study background: PBMCs, B-cell-depleted T cells, or T cells were the source of the cDNA or gDNA that made up the material.

Deletions cut 9 bases from V and 0 bases from J, with 11 bases between. From germline, CDR1 is MNHNY and CDR2 SVGAGI (reference sequence). The CDR3 extends over 13 amino acids. The authors' processing: Counts of nucleated cells, estimated from reference gene primer amplification, were obtained. Clones were sequenced by immunoSEQ multiplex PCR, and TCRdb holds only the in-frame ones, with some missing. V, J and clone size reflect that table, while D and trimming were determined from the DNA. This sample has about 380,000 clones, with around 87% found just once. V and J are TRBV6-6 and TRBJ1-1; TRBD1 is a possible D gene (6 bases). Material for sequencing was PBMCs or T cells enriched from blood (not recorded which). The TCR was taken from a man aged 25-45 years who had recovered from COVID-19. This CDR3 is CASGGAMNTEAFF. The CDR3 coding sequence is TGTGCCAGTGGGGGGGCTATGAACACTGAAGCTTTCTTT.